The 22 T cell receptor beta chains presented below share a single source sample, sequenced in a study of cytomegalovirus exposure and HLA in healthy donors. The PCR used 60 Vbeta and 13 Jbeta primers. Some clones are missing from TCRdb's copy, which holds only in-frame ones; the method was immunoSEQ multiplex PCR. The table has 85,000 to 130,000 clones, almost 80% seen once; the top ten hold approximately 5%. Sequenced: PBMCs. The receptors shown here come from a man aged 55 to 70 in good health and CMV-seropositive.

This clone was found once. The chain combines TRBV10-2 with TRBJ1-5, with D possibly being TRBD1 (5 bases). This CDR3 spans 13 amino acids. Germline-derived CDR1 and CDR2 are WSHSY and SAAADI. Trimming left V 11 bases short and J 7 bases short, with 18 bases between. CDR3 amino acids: CAAMKQVRQPQHF. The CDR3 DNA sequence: TGCGCCGCCATGAAACAGGTACGGCAGCCCCAGCATTTT.

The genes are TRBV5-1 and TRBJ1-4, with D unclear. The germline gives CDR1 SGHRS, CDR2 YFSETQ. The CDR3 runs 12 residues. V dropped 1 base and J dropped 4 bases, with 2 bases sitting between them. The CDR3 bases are TGCGCCAGCAGCTTGCTTAATGAAAAACTGTTTTTT. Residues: CASSLLNEKLFF.

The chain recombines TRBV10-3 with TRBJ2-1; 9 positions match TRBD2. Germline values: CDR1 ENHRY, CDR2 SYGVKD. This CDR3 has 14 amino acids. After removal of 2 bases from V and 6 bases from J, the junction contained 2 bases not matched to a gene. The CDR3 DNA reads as TGTGCCATCAGTGAGAATAGCGGGGGCAATGAGCAGTTCTTC. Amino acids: CAISENSGGNEQFF.

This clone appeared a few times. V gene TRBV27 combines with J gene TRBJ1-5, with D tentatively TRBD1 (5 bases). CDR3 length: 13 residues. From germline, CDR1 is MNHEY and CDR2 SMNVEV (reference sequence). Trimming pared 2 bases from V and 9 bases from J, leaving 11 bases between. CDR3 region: CASSLQGTRPQHF. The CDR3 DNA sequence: TGTGCCAGCAGTTTACAGGGTACGAGGCCCCAGCATTTT.

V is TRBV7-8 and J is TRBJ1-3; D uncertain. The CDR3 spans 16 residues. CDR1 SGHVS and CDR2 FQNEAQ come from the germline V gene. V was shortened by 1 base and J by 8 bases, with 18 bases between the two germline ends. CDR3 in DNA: TGTGCCAGCAGCTTAGGGCCCGGAGGAGGTACTCACACCATATATTTT. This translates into CASSLGPGGGTHTIYF.

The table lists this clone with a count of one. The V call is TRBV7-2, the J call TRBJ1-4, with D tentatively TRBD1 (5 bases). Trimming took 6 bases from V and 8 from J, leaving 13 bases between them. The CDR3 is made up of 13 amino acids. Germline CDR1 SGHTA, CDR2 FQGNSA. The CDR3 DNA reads TGTGCCAGCAGTTCAGGGAACCGGGAAAAACTGTTTTTT. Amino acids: CASSSGNREKLFF. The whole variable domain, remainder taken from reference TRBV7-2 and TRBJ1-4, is GAGVSQSPSNKVTEKGKDVELRCDPISGHTALYWYRQSLGQGLEFLIYFQGNSAPDKSGLPSDRFSAERTGGSVSTLTIQRTQQEDSAVYLCASSSGNREKLFFGSGTQLSVL.

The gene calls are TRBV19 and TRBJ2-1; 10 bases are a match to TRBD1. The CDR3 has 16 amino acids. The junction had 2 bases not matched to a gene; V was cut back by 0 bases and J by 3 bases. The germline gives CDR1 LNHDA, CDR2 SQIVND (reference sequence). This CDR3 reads CASSIEGQGIYNEQFF. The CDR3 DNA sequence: TGTGCCAGTAGTATAGAGGGACAGGGGATCTACAATGAGCAGTTCTTC.

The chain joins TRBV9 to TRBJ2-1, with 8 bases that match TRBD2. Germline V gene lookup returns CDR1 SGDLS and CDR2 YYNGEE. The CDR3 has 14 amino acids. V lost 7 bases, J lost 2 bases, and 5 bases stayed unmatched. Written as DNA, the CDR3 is TGTGCCAGCGGAGCGGGGGCCGCCTACAATGAGCAGTTCTTC. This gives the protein CASGAGAAYNEQFF.

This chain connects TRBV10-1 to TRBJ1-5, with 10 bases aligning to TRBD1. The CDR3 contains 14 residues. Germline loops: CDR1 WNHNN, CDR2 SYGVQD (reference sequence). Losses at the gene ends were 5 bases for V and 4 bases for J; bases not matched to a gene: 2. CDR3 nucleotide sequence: TGCGCCAGCAGTCCGGGACAGGGGAATCAGCCCCAGCATTTT. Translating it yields CASSPGQGNQPQHF.

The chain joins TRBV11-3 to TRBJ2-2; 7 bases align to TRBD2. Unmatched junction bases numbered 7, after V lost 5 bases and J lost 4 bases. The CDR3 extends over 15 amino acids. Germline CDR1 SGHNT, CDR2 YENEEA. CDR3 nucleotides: TGTGCCAGCAGCGCACGGGGGGTTAGCACCGGGGAGCTGTTTTTT. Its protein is CASSARGVSTGELFF.

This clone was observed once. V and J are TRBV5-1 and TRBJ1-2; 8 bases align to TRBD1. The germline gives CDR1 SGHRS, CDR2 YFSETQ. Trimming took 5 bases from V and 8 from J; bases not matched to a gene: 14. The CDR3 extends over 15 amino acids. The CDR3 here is CASRPFDQGAPGYTF. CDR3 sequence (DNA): TGCGCCAGCAGACCATTCGATCAGGGGGCGCCGGGCTACACCTTC. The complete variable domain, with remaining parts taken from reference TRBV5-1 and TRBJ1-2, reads KAGVTQTPRYLIKTRGQQVTLSCSPISGHRSVSWYQQTPGQGLQFLFEYFSETQRNKGNFPGRFSGRQFSNSRSEMNVSTLELGDSALYLCASRPFDQGAPGYTFGSGTRLTVV.

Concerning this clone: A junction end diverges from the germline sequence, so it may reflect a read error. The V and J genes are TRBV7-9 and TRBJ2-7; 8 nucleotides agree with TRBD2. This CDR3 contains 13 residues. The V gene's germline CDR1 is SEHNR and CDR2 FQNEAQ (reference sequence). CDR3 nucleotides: TGTTCCAGCAGGAGTAGCGGGACCTACGAGCAGTACTTC. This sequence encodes CSSRSSGTYEQYF.

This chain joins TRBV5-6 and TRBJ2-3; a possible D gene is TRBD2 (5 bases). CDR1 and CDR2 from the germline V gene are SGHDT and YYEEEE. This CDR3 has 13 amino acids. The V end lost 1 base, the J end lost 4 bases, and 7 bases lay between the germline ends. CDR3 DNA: TGTGCCAGCAGCTTGAAGGGAGCAGATACGCAGTATTTT. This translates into CASSLKGADTQYF.

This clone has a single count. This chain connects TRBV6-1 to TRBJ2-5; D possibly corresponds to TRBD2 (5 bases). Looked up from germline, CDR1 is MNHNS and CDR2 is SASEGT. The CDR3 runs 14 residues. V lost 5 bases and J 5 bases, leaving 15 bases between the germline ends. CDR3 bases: TGTGCCAGCAGTCCCGGGAAGAGGACGGAGACCCAGTACTTC. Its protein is CASSPGKRTETQYF.

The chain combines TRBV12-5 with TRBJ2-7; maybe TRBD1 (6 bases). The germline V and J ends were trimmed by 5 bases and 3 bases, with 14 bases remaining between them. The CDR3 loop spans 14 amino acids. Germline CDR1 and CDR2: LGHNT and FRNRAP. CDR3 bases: TGTGCTAGTGGTGCCGACAGGACCTACTACGAGCAGTACTTC. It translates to CASGADRTYYEQYF. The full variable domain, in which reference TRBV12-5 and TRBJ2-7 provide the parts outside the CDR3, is DARVTQTPRHKVTEMGQEVTMRCQPILGHNTVFWYRQTMMQGLELLAYFRNRAPLDDSGMPKDRFSAEMPDATLATLKIQPSEPRDSAVYFCASGADRTYYEQYFGPGTRLTVT.

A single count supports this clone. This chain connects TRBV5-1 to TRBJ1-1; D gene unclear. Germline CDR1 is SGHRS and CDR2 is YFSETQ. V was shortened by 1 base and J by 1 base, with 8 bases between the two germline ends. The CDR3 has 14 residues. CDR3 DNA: TGCGCCAGCAGCTTGACAGTTGGGAACACTGAAGCTTTCTTT. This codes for CASSLTVGNTEAFF.

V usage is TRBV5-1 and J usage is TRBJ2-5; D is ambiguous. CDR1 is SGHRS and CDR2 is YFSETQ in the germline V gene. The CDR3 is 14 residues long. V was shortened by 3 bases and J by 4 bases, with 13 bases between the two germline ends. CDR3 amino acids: CASSSSLGRETQYF. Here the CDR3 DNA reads TGCGCCAGCAGCTCCTCTTTGGGCCGAGAGACCCAGTACTTC.

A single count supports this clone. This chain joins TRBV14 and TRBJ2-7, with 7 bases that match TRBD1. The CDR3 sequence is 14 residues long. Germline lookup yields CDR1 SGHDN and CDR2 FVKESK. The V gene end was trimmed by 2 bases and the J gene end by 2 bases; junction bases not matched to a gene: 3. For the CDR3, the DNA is TGTGCCAGCAGCCAATTGGACAGGCCCTACGAGCAGTACTTC. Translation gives CASSQLDRPYEQYF.

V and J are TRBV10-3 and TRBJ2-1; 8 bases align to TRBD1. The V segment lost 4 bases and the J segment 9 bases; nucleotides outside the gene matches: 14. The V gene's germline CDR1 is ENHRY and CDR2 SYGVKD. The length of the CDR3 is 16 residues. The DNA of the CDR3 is TGTGCCATCAGTGCGCCCCAGCACCGGGACAGGCCTGAGCAGTTCTTC. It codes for CAISAPQHRDRPEQFF.

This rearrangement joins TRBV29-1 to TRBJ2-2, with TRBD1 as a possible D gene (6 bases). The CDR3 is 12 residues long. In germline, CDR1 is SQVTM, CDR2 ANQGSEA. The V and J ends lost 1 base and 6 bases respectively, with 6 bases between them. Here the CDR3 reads CSVEGGPGELFF. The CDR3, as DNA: TGCAGCGTTGAAGGGGGGCCCGGGGAGCTGTTTTTT.

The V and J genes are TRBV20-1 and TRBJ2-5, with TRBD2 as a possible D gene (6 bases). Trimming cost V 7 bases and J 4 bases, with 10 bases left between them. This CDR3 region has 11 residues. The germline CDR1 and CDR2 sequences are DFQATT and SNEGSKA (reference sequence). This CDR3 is CSVAAGETQYF. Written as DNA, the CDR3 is TGCAGTGTGGCAGCGGGAGAGACCCAGTACTTC.

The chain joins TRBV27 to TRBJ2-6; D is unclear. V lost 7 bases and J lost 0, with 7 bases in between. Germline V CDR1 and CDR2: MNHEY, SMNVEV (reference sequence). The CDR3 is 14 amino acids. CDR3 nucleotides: TGTGCCAGCACTATAAGCTCTGGGGCCAACGTCCTGACTTTC. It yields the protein CASTISSGANVLTF. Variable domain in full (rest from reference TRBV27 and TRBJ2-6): EAQVTQNPRYLITVTGKKLTVTCSQNMNHEYMSWYRQDPGLGLRQIYYSMNVEVTDKGDVPEGYKVSRKEKRNFPLILESPSPNQTSLYFCASTISSGANVLTFGAGSRLTVL.